This T cell receptor beta chain derives from a study of blood T cell repertoires in COVID-19. Overall study context: Sources were T cells, B-cell-depleted T cells, or PBMCs; the material itself was cDNA or gDNA.

With V trimmed by 2 bases and J by 5 bases, 5 bases remained unmatched. Per germline, CDR1 ENHRY and CDR2 SYGVKD. The CDR3 consists of 14 residues. As handled by the study authors: The authors estimated nucleated cell counts from reference gene primer amplification. Profiling relied on immunoSEQ multiplex PCR, and the TCRdb table lists in-frame clones only, not all of them. V and J calls plus clone size are reproduced from that table; the DNA served to infer D and trimming. In the table there are more than 140,000 clones, just over 85% of which are singletons. This clone showed up just once. The material sequenced was peripheral blood. The gene calls are TRBV10-3 and TRBJ2-7; 8 nucleotides agree with TRBD1. The clonotype was recovered from an older woman with acute or convalescent COVID-19. CDR3 DNA sequence: TGTGCCATCAGTGAGGGACAGGGTATCCACGAGCAGTACTTC. It is translated as CAISEGQGIHEQYF.